Listed here are 8 T cell receptor beta chains from one sample, sequenced in a study of blood T cell repertoires in COVID-19. Data came from immunoSEQ multiplex PCR; TCRdb stores just in-frame clones and leaves some out. The table has 35,000 to 40,000 clones, around 85% seen once. The source material was peripheral blood. Receptors were obtained from a man older than 75 with active or convalescent COVID-19.

The chain employs TRBV29-1 and TRBJ1-1; D remains unclear. Trimming stripped 3 bases from V and 2 bases from J, with 7 bases between. Germline CDR1 is SQVTM and CDR2 is ANQGSEA. CDR3 size: 12 residues. CDR3 region: CSVDRGNTEAFF. CDR3 nucleotides: TGCAGCGTTGATCGGGGAAACACTGAAGCTTTCTTT.

This rearrangement joins TRBV5-1 to TRBJ2-5; 11 positions match TRBD1. J was trimmed by 5 bases and V by 5 bases; bases with no gene match: 11. Germline-derived CDR1 and CDR2 are SGHRS and YFSETQ. The CDR3 has 16 residues. The CDR3 loop reads CASRSGTGGSGETQYF. The CDR3 coding sequence is TGCGCCAGCAGATCCGGGACAGGGGGTTCAGGGGAGACCCAGTACTTC.

The rearrangement joins TRBV29-1 to TRBJ2-3, with TRBD2 matching over 9 bases. The CDR3 length is 14 residues. Per the germline V gene, CDR1 is SQVTM and CDR2 is ANQGSEA. V dropped 6 bases and J dropped 1; count of bases not matched to a gene: 5. CDR3 nucleotides: TGCAGCGTGAATAGCGGGGGTCGCACAGATACGCAGTATTTT. Protein sequence: CSVNSGGRTDTQYF.

A note on this clone: In the same sample, other DNA sequences code for this CDR3. V and J are TRBV6-5 and TRBJ1-1; D not resolved. Germline values: CDR1 MNHEY, CDR2 SVGAGI. The CDR3 extends over 12 amino acids. The V gene lost 3 bases and the J gene lost 5 bases, with 7 bases spanning the gap. CDR3 bases: TGTGCCAGCAGTTATGGCGGTACTGAAGCTTTCTTT. Its translation is CASSYGGTEAFF.

The J gene is TRBJ2-1, the V gene TRBV7-3; 10 bases map to TRBD2. Trimming cost V 3 bases and J 7 bases; bases outside gene matches: 3. The CDR3 has 14 amino acids. Germline assignment: CDR1 SGHTA and CDR2 FQGTGA. The CDR3 region is CASSFSTSGNEQFF. The CDR3 coding sequence is TGTGCCAGCAGCTTTTCGACTAGCGGGAATGAGCAGTTCTTC.

The rearrangement joins TRBV6-5 to TRBJ2-7, with 9 bases fitting TRBD1. The CDR3 sequence is 15 residues long. CDR1 is MNHEY and CDR2 is SVGAGI in the germline V gene. The V gene end was trimmed by 6 bases and the J gene end by 4 bases; junction bases not matched to a gene: 10. The CDR3 DNA reads TGTGCCAGCAGGATAACAGGGGGCGAAAAATACGAGCAGTACTTC. Encoded protein: CASRITGGEKYEQYF.

In DNA, the CDR3 is TGTGCCAGCAGTGGCAACAGGGCCTCGGGCACAGATACGCAGTATTTT. This codes for CASSGNRASGTDTQYF. The chain joins TRBV6-1 to TRBJ2-3, with D maybe TRBD1 (6 bases). The CDR3 sequence is 16 residues long. The ends were cut back, 4 bases at V and 1 base at J, with 15 bases in the middle. CDR1 is MNHNS, CDR2 SASEGT, per germline.

This chain joins TRBV12-5 and TRBJ1-1; 7 nucleotides match TRBD1. Germline CDR1 and CDR2: LGHNT and FRNRAP. The CDR3 consists of 15 residues. Trimming at V came to 5 bases and at J to 1 base, leaving 7 bases not matched to a gene. The CDR3 reads CASGTGDFWNTEAFF. The CDR3 bases are TGTGCTAGTGGTACAGGGGACTTCTGGAACACTGAAGCTTTCTTT.